These T cell receptor beta chains were read from a single sample in a study of chemoradiotherapy in HPV16-positive cancers. The data were produced by immunoSEQ multiplex PCR, yet TCRdb's version contains in-frame clones alone and is incomplete. The repertoire includes 9,500 to 15,000 clones, around 72% of them detected once, and roughly 8.3% sits in the top ten. Sample acquisition took place from a patient who underwent chemoradiotherapy. The receptors originated from a human donor with HPV-associated anogenital cancer. The CDR3 runs from the conserved cysteine through the conserved F or W. D genes are given only for firm matches. Only some rows state a clone size, as once, few, many or a class for expanded clones.

v_gene	d_gene	abundance	j_gene	len	CDR3nt	CDR3aa
TRBV6-1	-	-	TRBJ1-2	15	TGTGCCACCACTAAAGCCGACTACGGTAACTATGGCTACACCTTC	CATTKADYGNYGYTF
TRBV7-8	-	once	TRBJ1-5	15	TGTGCCAGCAGCTTAGTTGGGGGCAACAATCAGCCCCAGCATTTT	CASSLVGGNNQPQHF
TRBV19	TRBD1	-	TRBJ2-1	15	TGTGCCAGTAGACTCCGGGACAGGGAGGTCAATGAGCAGTTCTTC	CASRLRDREVNEQFF
TRBV7-9	-	-	TRBJ1-2	12	TGTGCCAGCAGCCCGGGGGACTATGGCTACACCTTC	CASSPGDYGYTF
TRBV19	-	-	TRBJ1-1	12	TGTGCCAGTAAAGGCCTGAACACTGAAGCTTTCTTT	CASKGLNTEAFF
TRBV19	-	few	TRBJ1-5	13	TGTGCCAGTAGTACAGACACGGTTGAAGCCCAGCATTTT	CASSTDTVEAQHF
TRBV9	-	-	TRBJ2-2	13	TGTGCCAGCAGCGTGGGGAACACCGGGGAGCTGTTTTTT	CASSVGNTGELFF
TRBV30	-	once	TRBJ2-2	14	TGTGCCTGGAGTGTTGGTGGTAACACCGGGGAGCTGTTTTTT	CAWSVGGNTGELFF
TRBV2	-	-	TRBJ2-7	15	TGTGCCAGCAGAGAATGGGGGACAATTTACACCGAGCAGTACTTC	CASREWGTIYTEQYF
TRBV28	TRBD1	once	TRBJ1-2	15	TGTGCCAGCAGTCCCAGGACAGGGGCCCTCTCTGGCTACACCTTC	CASSPRTGALSGYTF
TRBV18	-	-	TRBJ1-5	13	TGTGCCAGCTCACCATCGATTAATCAGCCCCAGCATTTT	CASSPSINQPQHF
TRBV30	-	-	TRBJ2-6	15	TGTGCCTGGAGTTACAGACTCTCTGGGGCCAACGTCCTGACTTTC	CAWSYRLSGANVLTF
TRBV29-1	-	-	TRBJ2-1	16	TGCAGCGTTGAAGATTTTTGGTCGGGACTGAACAATGAGCAGTTCTTC	CSVEDFWSGLNNEQFF
TRBV6-5	-	-	TRBJ1-1	12	TGTGCCAGCAGTTACCGCGACACTGAAGCTTTCTTT	CASSYRDTEAFF
TRBV5-8	-	-	TRBJ2-7	17	TGTGCCAGCAGCTTGGGGGTGCTCGGGACCGGAACTACCGAGCAGTACTTC	CASSLGVLGTGTTEQYF
TRBV4-3	-	medium-sized	TRBJ2-7	15	TGCGCCAGCAGCCAAGATTTAGAGGGCCCGAGAGAGCAGTACTTC	CASSQDLEGPREQYF
TRBV6-5	-	-	TRBJ1-1	13	TGTGCCAGCAGTTACTCGCTATACACTGAAGCTTTCTTT	CASSYSLYTEAFF
TRBV7-3	-	-	TRBJ2-2	12	TGTGCCAGCAGCATAAACACCGGGGAGCTGTTTTTT	CASSINTGELFF
TRBV19	-	-	TRBJ1-4	15	TGTGCCAGTAGTATTAAGGGCAGACGTAATGAAAAACTGTTTTTT	CASSIKGRRNEKLFF
TRBV28	TRBD2	-	TRBJ2-2	15	TGTGCCAGCAGCAATAGCGGGTGGGGCACCGGGGAGCTGTTTTTT	CASSNSGWGTGELFF
TRBV28	-	-	TRBJ2-7	17	TGTGCCAGCAGTACCATACCTGAGCGGCACCCTTCCTACGAGCAGTACTTC	CASSTIPERHPSYEQYF
TRBV9	-	-	TRBJ2-5	15	TGTGCCAGCAGCACCGCCGGGGGCTACCAAGAGACCCAGTACTTC	CASSTAGGYQETQYF
TRBV19	TRBD1	-	TRBJ1-1	15	TGTGCCAGTACCCTATGGACAGGGAGGGACACTGAAGCTTTCTTT	CASTLWTGRDTEAFF
TRBV4-1	-	once	TRBJ1-1	15	TGCGCCAGCAGCCAAGATGGGTCAGGTCGGACTGAAGCTTTCTTT	CASSQDGSGRTEAFF
TRBV28	-	-	TRBJ1-2	14	TGTGCCAGCATCGAGAAGGGGACACTCTATGGCTACACCTTC	CASIEKGTLYGYTF
TRBV7-9	-	once	TRBJ2-7	18	TGTGCCAGCAGCTTAAGGGCCACGGGGGTGACCGCCTCGGACGAGCAGTACTTC	CASSLRATGVTASDEQYF
TRBV7-2	-	-	TRBJ2-5	14	TGTGCCAGCAGCTTTGGTGGCGGGGTGAAGACCCAGTACTTC	CASSFGGGVKTQYF
TRBV28	TRBD1	-	TRBJ2-5	14	TGTGCCAGCAGTTCACAGGGGGGCGGGGAGACCCAGTACTTC	CASSSQGGGETQYF
TRBV5-6	-	once	TRBJ2-7	12	TGTGCCAGCAGCTTACAGACCTACGAGCAGTACTTC	CASSLQTYEQYF
TRBV2	-	-	TRBJ1-5	12	TGTGCCAGCAGACAGGGACAAGAGCCCCAGCATTTT	CASRQGQEPQHF
TRBV7-7	-	-	TRBJ2-2	16	TGTGCCAGCAGCCCGTTTCCTCGGGGAAACACCGGGGAGCTGTTTTTT	CASSPFPRGNTGELFF
TRBV5-4	TRBD2	-	TRBJ2-1	14	TGTGCCAGCAGACTAGCGGGCCCAGCAAATGAGCAGTTCTTC	CASRLAGPANEQFF
TRBV19	TRBD2	-	TRBJ2-1	16	TGTGCCAGTAGTATTTGGACTAGCGGGAGAGGAAATGAGCAGTTCTTC	CASSIWTSGRGNEQFF
TRBV27	TRBD1	-	TRBJ2-1	18	TGTGCCAGCAGTTTACTTAACACCGGGACAGGGTTGGACAATGAGCAGTTCTTC	CASSLLNTGTGLDNEQFF
TRBV18	-	-	TRBJ2-5	15	TGTGCCAGCTCACCGGAGGGGGGCAGCTGGGAGACCCAGTACTTC	CASSPEGGSWETQYF
TRBV11-2	-	-	TRBJ2-3	15	TGTGCCAGCAGCTGGGCTACCCAAGGAGGGGATACGCAGTATTTT	CASSWATQGGDTQYF
TRBV9	TRBD2	-	TRBJ2-1	17	TGTGCCAGCAGCTCCCCAGAGACTAGCGGGCCTTACAATGAGCAGTTCTTC	CASSSPETSGPYNEQFF
TRBV7-3	-	-	TRBJ2-7	13	TGTGCCAGCAGCTTACGGGGCAGCGATGAGCAGTACTTC	CASSLRGSDEQYF
TRBV7-3	TRBD2	few	TRBJ2-2	18	TGTGCCAGCAGCCCAAGGGAGGGGTGGAGCGGGAACACCGGGGAGCTGTTTTTT	CASSPREGWSGNTGELFF
TRBV19	-	-	TRBJ2-5	15	TGTGCCAGTAGTTCCCCTGGACAGTTCCAAGAGACCCAGTACTTC	CASSSPGQFQETQYF
TRBV2	TRBD2	-	TRBJ2-1	15	TGTGCCAGCAGGTCCCTAGCGGGAGGAGGGAATGAGCAGTTCTTC	CASRSLAGGGNEQFF
TRBV5-1	-	few	TRBJ1-1	14	TGCGCCAGCGCGACCAACTACGGAATCACTGAAGCTTTCTTT	CASATNYGITEAFF
TRBV6-1	-	-	TRBJ1-5	15	TGTGCCAGCAGTCCCGGACAGAGTGGAGGTGGGAACCAGCATTTT	CASSPGQSGGGNQHF
TRBV18	-	-	TRBJ2-5	18	TGTGCCAGCTCACCACGGGTGGGTCTGGGCCCACAGGTTGAGACCCAGTACTTC	CASSPRVGLGPQVETQYF